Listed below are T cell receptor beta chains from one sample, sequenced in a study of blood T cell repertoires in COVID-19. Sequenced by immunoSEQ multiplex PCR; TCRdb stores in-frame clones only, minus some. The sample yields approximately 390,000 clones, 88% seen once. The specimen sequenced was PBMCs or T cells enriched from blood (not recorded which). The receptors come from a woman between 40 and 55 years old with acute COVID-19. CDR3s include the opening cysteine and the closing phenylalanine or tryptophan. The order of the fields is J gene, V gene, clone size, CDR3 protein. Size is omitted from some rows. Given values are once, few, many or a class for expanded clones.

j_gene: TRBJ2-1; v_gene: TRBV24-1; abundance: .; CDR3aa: CATSPSGLYNEQFF
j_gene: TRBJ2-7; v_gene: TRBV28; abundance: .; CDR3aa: CASSSRGLAGRSYEQYF
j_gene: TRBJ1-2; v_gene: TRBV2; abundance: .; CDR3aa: CASSTGGFYGYTF
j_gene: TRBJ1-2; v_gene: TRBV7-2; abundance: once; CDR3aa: CASSLDRGRFRGYTF
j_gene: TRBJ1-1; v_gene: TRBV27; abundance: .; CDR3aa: CASSGTEAEAFF
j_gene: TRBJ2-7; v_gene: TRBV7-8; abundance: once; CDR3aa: CASSLLGLARYEQYF
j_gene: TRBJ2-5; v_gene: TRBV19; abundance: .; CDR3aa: CASSHSDRQETQYF
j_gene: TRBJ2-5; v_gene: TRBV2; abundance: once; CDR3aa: CASSDTGVGETQYF
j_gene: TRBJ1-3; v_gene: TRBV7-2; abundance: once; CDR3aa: CASSGAGGSGNTIYF
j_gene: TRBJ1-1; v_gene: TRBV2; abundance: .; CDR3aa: CASSYFFGEAFF
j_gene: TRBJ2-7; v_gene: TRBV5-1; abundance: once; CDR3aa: CASSLVSGSAEQYF
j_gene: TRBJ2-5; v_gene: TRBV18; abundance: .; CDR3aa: CASSPGGATQETQYF
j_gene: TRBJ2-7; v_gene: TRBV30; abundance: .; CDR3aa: CAWRPWTGSSYEQYF